The 21 T cell receptor beta chains given below trace back to one sample, sequenced in a study of blood T cell repertoires in COVID-19. Using immunoSEQ multiplex PCR, the repertoire was profiled, and TCRdb retains in-frame clones only, with some absent. The data show 130,000 to 150,000 clones, 65% to 80% seen once. The sequencing input was peripheral blood. These TCRs come from a woman in her sixties with acute or convalescent COVID-19.

This clone was seen only once. The J gene is TRBJ2-2, the V gene TRBV5-1, with TRBD1 as a possible D gene (5 bases). Germline V gene lookup returns CDR1 SGHRS and CDR2 YFSETQ. Trimming took off 4 bases at V and 4 bases at J, with 14 bases between the two ends. CDR3 length equals 15 residues. This CDR3 reads CASSPGTGPTGELFF. CDR3 nucleotide sequence: TGCGCCAGCAGCCCCGGTACAGGCCCCACCGGGGAGCTGTTTTTT.

The chain has TRBV6-5 and TRBJ1-1; D gene uncertain. V was trimmed by 6 bases and J by 7 bases, leaving 12 bases between them. CDR3 length: 12 amino acids. The V gene's germline CDR1 is MNHEY and CDR2 SVGAGI. CDR3 bases: TGTGCCAGCAGACCGAGCGCGGGTGAAGCTTTCTTT. This sequence encodes CASRPSAGEAFF.

The genes are TRBV10-2 and TRBJ1-2, with 10 bases aligning to TRBD1. Trimming at V came to 6 bases and at J to 3 bases, leaving 4 bases not matched to a gene. Germline values: CDR1 WSHSY, CDR2 SAAADI. The CDR3 runs 14 residues. The CDR3 DNA reads as TGCGCCAGCAGATGGACAGGGGGAGACTATGGCTACACCTTC. The encoded protein is CASRWTGGDYGYTF.

The genes are TRBV19 and TRBJ2-1; D may be TRBD1 (5 bases). CDR3 length: 12 amino acids. From germline, CDR1 is LNHDA and CDR2 SQIVND (reference sequence). V lost 5 bases and J lost 7, with 9 bases in between. In DNA form, the CDR3 reads TGTGCCAGTAGTGTCTCAGGGAATGAGCAGTTCTTC. Translation: CASSVSGNEQFF.

This clone showed up just a few times. The V and J genes are TRBV5-1 and TRBJ2-2; D gene uncertain. Germline V gives CDR1 SGHRS, CDR2 YFSETQ. Deletions cut 2 bases from V and 0 bases from J, with 8 bases between. The CDR3 totals 15 residues. The CDR3 loop reads CASSFSASNTGELFF. The CDR3 DNA sequence: TGCGCCAGCAGCTTTAGTGCCTCGAACACCGGGGAGCTGTTTTTT.

The chain has TRBV27 and TRBJ2-7; 8 nucleotides agree with TRBD1. V was pared by 4 bases and J by 6 bases, with 5 bases of the junction left unmatched. The CDR3 extends over 13 amino acids. CDR1 is MNHEY, CDR2 SMNVEV, per germline (reference sequence). The CDR3, as DNA: TGTGCCAGCAGTTCCCCGACAGGGGTCGAGCAGTACTTC. Its protein is CASSSPTGVEQYF.

This chain joins TRBV11-2 and TRBJ1-2; 10 bases are shared with TRBD1. With V trimmed by 6 bases and J by 8 bases, 9 bases remained unmatched. Germline V gene lookup returns CDR1 SGHAT and CDR2 FQNNGV. The CDR3 sequence is 14 residues long. The DNA of the CDR3 is TGTGCCAGCAGAGGACAGGGGGTGACCACGGGCTACACCTTC. Its translation is CASRGQGVTTGYTF.

The chain recombines TRBV30 with TRBJ2-1, with 13 bases fitting TRBD2. The V gene end was trimmed by 4 bases and the J gene end by 0 bases; junction bases not matched to a gene: 12. CDR1 and CDR2 from the germline V gene are GTSNPN and SVGIG (reference sequence). This CDR3 spans 19 amino acids. This CDR3 is CAWTPGLAGRSSSYNEQFF. DNA for the CDR3: TGTGCCTGGACCCCGGGACTAGCGGGAAGGAGTAGCTCCTACAATGAGCAGTTCTTC. Full variable domain (rest looked up from reference TRBV30 and TRBJ2-1): SQTIHQWPATLVQPVGSPLSLECTVEGTSNPNLYWYRQAAGRGLQLLFYSVGIGQISSEVPQNLSASRPQDRQFILSSKKLLLSDSGFYLCAWTPGLAGRSSSYNEQFFGPGTRLTVL.

This clone was counted only a few times. The chain uses TRBV20-1 and TRBJ1-6; maybe TRBD1 (5 bases). Looked up from germline, CDR1 is DFQATT and CDR2 is SNEGSKA (reference sequence). The V end lost 3 bases, the J end lost 3 bases, and 12 bases lay between the germline ends. The CDR3 contains 15 residues. This chain's CDR3 is CSASSEGDYNSPLHF. CDR3 coding DNA: TGCAGTGCTAGTAGCGAAGGGGACTATAATTCACCCCTCCACTTT.

The chain recombines TRBV7-9 with TRBJ2-1; no definite D call. Between the trimmed V and J ends, which lost 5 bases and 0 bases, there was a span of 5 bases. Per the germline V gene, CDR1 is SEHNR and CDR2 is FQNEAQ (reference sequence). CDR3 length equals 13 residues. The CDR3 reads CASSSLSYNEQFF. The CDR3 DNA follows: TGTGCCAGCAGCAGCCTCTCCTACAATGAGCAGTTCTTC.

The rearrangement links TRBV28 to TRBJ1-4; D ambiguous. Between the trimmed V and J ends, which lost 5 bases and 8 bases, there was a span of 9 bases. The CDR3 is 12 amino acids. Germline assignment: CDR1 MDHEN and CDR2 SYDVKM. The CDR3 sequence: CASSMEAEKLFF. Here the CDR3 DNA reads TGTGCCAGCAGTATGGAGGCGGAAAAACTGTTTTTT. Drawing the rest from reference TRBV28 and TRBJ1-4, the complete variable domain is DVKVTQSSRYLVKRTGEKVFLECVQDMDHENMFWYRQDPGLGLRLIYFSYDVKMKEKGDIPEGYSVSREKKERFSLILESASTNQTSMYLCASSMEAEKLFFGSGTQLSVL.

CDR3 nucleotides: TGTGCCAGCAGTTACCTACGCACAGATACGCAGTATTTT. Translation gives CASSYLRTDTQYF. V is TRBV6-6 and J is TRBJ2-3, with D uncertain. The V end was cut by 2 bases, the J end by 1 base, with 4 bases between. The CDR3 has 13 amino acids. The V gene's germline CDR1 is MNHNY and CDR2 SVGAGI (reference sequence).

The V and J genes are TRBV28 and TRBJ2-5; 7 bases are shared with TRBD2. This CDR3 has 16 residues. CDR1 and CDR2 (germline): MDHEN, SYDVKM. Trimming cost V 5 bases and J 2 bases; bases outside gene matches: 11. CDR3 coding DNA: TGTGCCAGCAGTCAAACCGGGACGGGGGGTCAAGAGACCCAGTACTTC. This gives the protein CASSQTGTGGQETQYF.

The V and J genes are TRBV28 and TRBJ1-2, with TRBD1 identical over 8 bases. The germline V gene has CDR1 MDHEN and CDR2 SYDVKM. The CDR3 consists of 14 residues. The V gene end was trimmed by 5 bases and the J gene end by 8 bases; junction bases not matched to a gene: 10. CDR3: CASSPGQAYGGYTF. The CDR3, as DNA: TGTGCCAGCAGTCCGGGACAGGCTTATGGAGGCTACACCTTC.

The gene calls are TRBV4-1 and TRBJ2-1; 8 bases map to TRBD1. Germline-derived CDR1 and CDR2 are MGHRA and YSYEKL. The CDR3 contains 18 residues. Trimming cost V 4 bases and J 5 bases; bases outside gene matches: 16. This chain's CDR3 is CASSPAQGQGKAHNEQFF. The CDR3 DNA follows: TGCGCCAGCAGCCCGGCCCAAGGACAGGGAAAGGCGCACAATGAGCAGTTCTTC.

The V call is TRBV6-5, the J call TRBJ1-2, with 7 positions matching TRBD1. V lost 8 bases and J lost 2; bases outside the gene matches: 5. The CDR3 extends over 13 amino acids. CDR1 and CDR2 (germline): MNHEY, SVGAGI. The CDR3 here is CASAPGQNYGYTF. CDR3 nucleotide sequence: TGTGCCAGCGCACCGGGACAGAACTATGGCTACACCTTC.

The chain employs TRBV28 and TRBJ2-7; TRBD1 agrees at 8 bases. After removal of 7 bases from V and 3 bases from J, the junction contained 8 bases not matched to a gene. The CDR3 consists of 14 residues. Germline values: CDR1 MDHEN, CDR2 SYDVKM. As DNA, the CDR3 is TGTGCCAGCAACACGGACAGGGTCGGCTACGAGCAGTACTTC. Amino acids: CASNTDRVGYEQYF.

The rearrangement joins TRBV5-1 to TRBJ1-6; D is perhaps TRBD1 (5 bases). Germline V CDR1 and CDR2: SGHRS, YFSETQ. There are 14 residues in the CDR3. Trimming removed 0 bases from V and 7 bases from J, with 8 bases in between. CDR3 DNA: TGCGCCAGCAGCTTGGTGGGGCCAAATTCACCCCTCCACTTT. Translation: CASSLVGPNSPLHF.

The CDR3 nucleotides read TGTGCCAGCAGCTCAACAGGGGGTAGAGGATACAATGAGCAGTTCTTC. Its translation is CASSSTGGRGYNEQFF. The chain is built from TRBV7-9 and TRBJ2-1, with 8 bases matching TRBD1. Germline assignment: CDR1 SEHNR and CDR2 FQNEAQ (reference sequence). Trimming at V came to 4 bases and at J to 4 bases, leaving 9 bases not matched to a gene. The CDR3 is 16 residues long. Full variable domain (rest looked up from reference TRBV7-9 and TRBJ2-1): DTGVSQNPRHKITKRGQNVTFRCDPISEHNRLYWYRQTLGQGPEFLTYFQNEAQLEKSRLLSDRFSAERPKGSFSTLEIQRTEQGDSAMYLCASSSTGGRGYNEQFFGPGTRLTVL.

The chain is built from TRBV18 and TRBJ1-1; D is ambiguous. This CDR3 is built from 13 residues. CDR1 and CDR2 (germline): KGHSH, LQKENI. V was cut by 5 bases and J by 3 bases, with 10 bases left in between. CDR3 DNA: TGTGCCAGCTCAGAACAGCTGTACACTGAAGCTTTCTTT. It is translated as CASSEQLYTEAFF.

This clone was recorded at least ten times. J is TRBJ2-4 and V is TRBV6-1; 16 bases map to TRBD2. Trimming at V came to 4 bases and at J to 5 bases, leaving 2 bases not matched to a gene. The CDR3 totals 16 residues. Per germline, CDR1 MNHNS and CDR2 SASEGT. The CDR3 DNA follows: TGTGCCAGCAGTGCCGGGACTAGCGGGAGGGAAAACATTCAGTACTTC. Encoded protein: CASSAGTSGRENIQYF.